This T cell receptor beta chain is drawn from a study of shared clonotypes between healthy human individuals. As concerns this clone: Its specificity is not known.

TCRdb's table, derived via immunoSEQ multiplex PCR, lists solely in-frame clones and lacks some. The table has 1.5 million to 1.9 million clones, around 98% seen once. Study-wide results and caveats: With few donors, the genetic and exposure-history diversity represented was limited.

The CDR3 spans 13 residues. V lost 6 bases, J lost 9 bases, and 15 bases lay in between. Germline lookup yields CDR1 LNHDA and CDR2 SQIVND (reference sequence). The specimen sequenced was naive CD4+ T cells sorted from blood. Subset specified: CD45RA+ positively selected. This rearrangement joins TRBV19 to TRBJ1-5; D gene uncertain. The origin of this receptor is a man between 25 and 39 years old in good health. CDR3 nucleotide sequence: TGTGCCAGTAGCAATGGCCCTTCGGCGCCCCAGCATTTT. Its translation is CASSNGPSAPQHF.